This T cell receptor (beta chain) comes out of a study of cytomegalovirus exposure and HLA in healthy donors. This clone was seen once. The PCR used 60 Vbeta and 13 Jbeta primers. Measured with immunoSEQ multiplex PCR; TCRdb has only the in-frame clones, and not every one. The data show about 98,000 clones, under 70% seen once. The CDR3 is 15 residues long. Germline loops: CDR1 LGHNA, CDR2 YSLEER. With V trimmed by 4 bases and J by 2 bases, 8 bases remained unmatched. The origin of this receptor is a man aged 45 to 65 in good health and CMV-seronegative. This chain connects TRBV4-3 to TRBJ2-7; 7 nucleotides agree with TRBD1. Sequenced sample: PBMCs. CDR3 DNA sequence: TGCGCCAGCAGCCTCAATACAGGGGCGACCTACGAGCAGTACTTC. It yields the protein CASSLNTGATYEQYF.